Each of the 20 T cell receptor beta chains below was sequenced from the same sample in a study of shared clonotypes between healthy human individuals. The data were produced by immunoSEQ multiplex PCR, yet TCRdb's version contains in-frame clones alone and is incomplete. The sample consists of 1.5 million to 1.9 million clones, 95% to 99% of them appearing once. The sample consisted of naive CD4+ T cells sorted from blood. Subset specified: CD45RA+ positively selected. These receptors all come from a man aged 25 to 45 in good health.

The genes are TRBV30 and TRBJ2-2, with 8 nucleotides matching TRBD2. The germline V gene has CDR1 GTSNPN and CDR2 SVGIG (reference sequence). Trimming removed 1 base from V and 1 base from J; junction bases left unmatched: 2. This CDR3 is built from 15 residues. The CDR3 is CAWSGLAGNTGELFF. The CDR3 DNA reads as TGTGCCTGGAGTGGGCTAGCGGGGAACACCGGGGAGCTGTTTTTT.

The count of this clone is one. This chain uses TRBV29-1 with TRBJ2-3, with D maybe TRBD2 (7 bases). Looked up from germline, CDR1 is SQVTM and CDR2 is ANQGSEA. Trimming stripped 7 bases from V and 2 bases from J, with 19 bases between. CDR3 length: 15 residues. For the CDR3, the DNA is TGCAGCGCCAGGAGGGGGACTATTCACACAGATACGCAGTATTTT. Translation: CSARRGTIHTDTQYF.

This sequence joins TRBV5-1 and TRBJ2-2; 8 bases match TRBD2. Germline trimming cut 4 bases from V and 3 bases from J; bases unmatched to any gene: 5. This CDR3 spans 15 amino acids. The germline gives CDR1 SGHRS, CDR2 YFSETQ. The CDR3 spells CASSVSGSHTGELFF. The DNA for the CDR3 is TGCGCCAGCAGCGTAAGCGGGAGCCACACCGGGGAGCTGTTTTTT.

The genes are TRBV18 and TRBJ2-2, with D unclear. The germline V gene has CDR1 KGHSH and CDR2 LQKENI. This CDR3 is built from 15 residues. Trimming pared 2 bases from V and 0 bases from J, leaving 7 bases between. This chain's CDR3 is CASSPAPANTGELFF. For the CDR3, the DNA is TGTGCCAGCTCACCAGCCCCCGCGAACACCGGGGAGCTGTTTTTT.

This rearrangement joins TRBV11-2 to TRBJ1-1; D is undetermined. The CDR3 consists of 14 residues. Germline V gene sequence: CDR1 SGHAT, CDR2 FQNNGV. The germline V and J ends were trimmed by 3 bases and 4 bases, with 12 bases remaining between them. The DNA of the CDR3 is TGTGCCAGCAGCTTCCGGGGAAAAGGCACTGAAGCTTTCTTT. Amino acid sequence: CASSFRGKGTEAFF.

With regard to this clone: Other DNA variants within this sample encode the same CDR3. The chain links TRBV5-1 to TRBJ2-3; a weak D match, TRBD2 (6 bases). Germline values: CDR1 SGHRS, CDR2 YFSETQ. This CDR3 is built from 13 residues. V lost 1 base and J 5 bases, leaving 8 bases between the germline ends. Here the CDR3 reads CASSLSGRDTQYF. The CDR3, as DNA: TGCGCCAGCAGCTTGAGCGGGCGAGATACGCAGTATTTT.

The rearrangement links TRBV6-5 to TRBJ2-2; maybe TRBD2 (5 bases). CDR1 is MNHEY and CDR2 is SVGAGI in the germline V gene. V lost 3 bases and J 5 bases, leaving 10 bases between the germline ends. The CDR3 length is 14 residues. The CDR3 DNA reads as TGTGCCAGCAGTTATTTCAGGACTACCGGGGAGCTGTTTTTT. Translation gives CASSYFRTTGELFF.

This sequence joins TRBV19 and TRBJ1-1, with D uncertain. Germline V lookup: CDR1 LNHDA, CDR2 SQIVND (reference sequence). The CDR3 length is 13 residues. Trimming cost V 7 bases and J 3 bases, with 12 bases left between them. In DNA form, the CDR3 reads TGTGCCAGTACTCTAGGCCGTTACACTGAAGCTTTCTTT. This sequence encodes CASTLGRYTEAFF.

V usage is TRBV28 and J usage is TRBJ1-2, with D unclear. The germline gives CDR1 MDHEN, CDR2 SYDVKM. The V end lost 2 bases, the J end lost 4 bases, and 8 bases lay between the germline ends. The CDR3 is 13 residues long. CDR3 loop: CASSLEPLYGYTF. The CDR3 DNA reads TGTGCCAGCAGTTTAGAGCCCCTCTATGGCTACACCTTC.

This rearrangement joins TRBV14 to TRBJ2-1, with 8 nucleotides matching TRBD1. Germline-derived CDR1 and CDR2 are SGHDN and FVKESK. The CDR3 has 16 amino acids. Trimming at V came to 1 base and at J to 8 bases, leaving 10 bases not matched to a gene. The CDR3 DNA reads as TGTGCCAGCAGCCAAGTTGGGCGGACAGGGCAAGATGAGCAGTTCTTC. The encoded protein is CASSQVGRTGQDEQFF.

This clone has just one count. For the CDR3, the DNA is TGTGCCAGCAGCTTAGTGACCCCTATCGGCGAGCAGTACTTC. Translated: CASSLVTPIGEQYF. This rearrangement joins TRBV7-2 to TRBJ2-7; no clear D. The germline V and J ends were trimmed by 1 base and 6 bases, with 13 bases remaining between them. CDR3 length: 14 residues. Germline V gene sequence: CDR1 SGHTA, CDR2 FQGNSA.

The chain has TRBV7-8 and TRBJ2-1; tentatively, D is TRBD2 (5 bases). The CDR3 loop spans 13 amino acids. V was cut by 1 base and J by 9 bases, with 10 bases left in between. The V gene's germline CDR1 is SGHVS and CDR2 FQNEAQ. The CDR3 loop reads CASSLGPRAEQFF. CDR3 DNA: TGTGCCAGCAGCTTAGGGCCGAGGGCTGAGCAGTTCTTC. Complete variable domain (other parts from reference TRBV7-8 and TRBJ2-1): GAGVSQSPRYKVAKRGQDVALRCDPISGHVSLFWYQQALGQGPEFLTYFQNEAQLDKSGLPSDRFFAERPEGSVSTLKIQRTQQEDSAVYLCASSLGPRAEQFFGPGTRLTVL.

J is TRBJ2-1 and V is TRBV2; D gene uncertain. Germline-derived CDR1 and CDR2 are SNHLY and FYNNEI. CDR3 length: 13 amino acids. The V end was cut by 7 bases, the J end by 0 bases, with 7 bases between. For the CDR3, the DNA is TGTGCCAGCAAGAGTGGCTCCTACAATGAGCAGTTCTTC. Translated: CASKSGSYNEQFF.

In DNA, the CDR3 is TGTGCCACCAGCGGGTTGAGGACAGGGGAACCCAAAGAGACCCAGTACTTC. Its translation: CATSGLRTGEPKETQYF. The rearrangement joins TRBV15 to TRBJ2-5, with TRBD1 matching 9 bases. CDR3 length: 17 amino acids. CDR1 is LNHNV and CDR2 is YYDKDF in the germline V gene (reference sequence). The ends lost 5 bases at V and 3 bases at J; junction bases unmatched: 13. Combining the CDR3 with reference TRBV15 and TRBJ2-5 gives the whole variable domain DAMVIQNPRYQVTQFGKPVTLSCSQTLNHNVMYWYQQKSSQAPKLLFHYYDKDFNNEADTPDNFQSRRPNTSFCFLDIRSPGLGDTAMYLCATSGLRTGEPKETQYFGPGTRLLVL.

The rearrangement links TRBV5-1 to TRBJ2-5; the D is unclear. Germline CDR1 and CDR2: SGHRS and YFSETQ. V was trimmed by 4 bases and J by 5 bases, leaving 18 bases between them. The CDR3 length is 15 residues. CDR3 region: CASSLGTLTPETQYF. The CDR3 coding sequence is TGCGCCAGCAGCCTCGGCACACTCACTCCCGAGACCCAGTACTTC.

This clone was detected once. V and J are TRBV21-1 and TRBJ2-3; the table names TRBD2, a call not compared with the DNA. TRBV21-1 is listed as a pseudogene. The CDR3 contains 15 residues. CDR3 region: CASSKGLRFPDTQYF. In DNA form, the CDR3 reads TGTGCCAGCAGCAAAGGTCTGAGGTTCCCAGATACGCAGTATTTT.

The chain employs TRBV7-3 and TRBJ2-7; TRBD1 matches 8 bases. Germline V gives CDR1 SGHTA, CDR2 FQGTGA. CDR3 length: 15 residues. The V and J ends lost 5 bases and 1 base, in that order; junction bases with no gene match: 7. The CDR3 loop reads CASSLETGESYEQYF. DNA of the CDR3: TGTGCCAGCAGCCTAGAGACAGGGGAATCCTACGAGCAGTACTTC.

The chain joins TRBV7-7 to TRBJ2-3; D remains ambiguous. Germline V gene sequence: CDR1 SSHAT, CDR2 FNYEAQ (reference sequence). This CDR3 is built from 16 residues. Between the trimmed V and J ends, which lost 4 bases and 2 bases, there was a span of 16 bases. DNA for the CDR3: TGTGCCAGCAGCTCGGGTTTTGGGGTCAACACAGATACGCAGTATTTT. Encoded protein: CASSSGFGVNTDTQYF.

This chain connects TRBV27 to TRBJ2-7; perhaps TRBD2 as D (5 bases). Germline V gene sequence: CDR1 MNHEY, CDR2 SMNVEV (reference sequence). Deletions cut 5 bases from V and 2 bases from J, with 13 bases between. This CDR3 comprises 14 residues. Here the CDR3 DNA reads TGTGCCAGCAGTAGGACCGGGATCACCTACGAGCAGTACTTC. This codes for CASSRTGITYEQYF.

The chain links TRBV5-1 to TRBJ2-3; TRBD2 matches at 12 bases. The CDR3 is 15 residues long. Trimming removed 4 bases from V and 11 bases from J; junction bases left unmatched: 11. Germline V lookup: CDR1 SGHRS, CDR2 YFSETQ. The CDR3 loop is CASSQPTSGGEGQYF. CDR3 coding DNA: TGCGCCAGCAGCCAACCGACTAGCGGGGGAGAAGGGCAGTATTTT.